The entry below describes one TCR beta chain. What it binds is not known. V dropped 2 bases and J dropped 6; count of bases not matched to a gene: 4. Germline V gene data show CDR1 as DFQATT and CDR2 as SNEGSKA (reference sequence). This CDR3 comprises 13 residues. Oncomine TCR Beta short-read sequencing was applied to DNA from cultured CD4+ T cells. One entry per CDR3 protein results from TCRdb running MiXCR on the PCR reads. The table records fewer than 8,500 distinct CDR3 sequences, more than 45% of them present only once. This sample is drawn from a study of vaccination and CD4 T cells after COVID-19. Treatment given: approximately 11-day PBMC culture with coronavirus spike peptide pools or control peptides (ViraFEST assay). Investigators obtained the unexposed donor's CD4+ T cells before the COVID-19 pandemic (2011-2018).

The receptor was isolated from a human donor in good health. The V and J genes are TRBV20-1 and TRBJ2-5; 9 bases map to TRBD2. Sequences were obtained from CD4+ T cells from blood, cultured in vitro. Here the CDR3 reads CSARKAGGKTQYF. The CDR3 coding sequence is TGCAGTGCTAGAAAAGCGGGGGGAAAGACCCAGTACTTC.